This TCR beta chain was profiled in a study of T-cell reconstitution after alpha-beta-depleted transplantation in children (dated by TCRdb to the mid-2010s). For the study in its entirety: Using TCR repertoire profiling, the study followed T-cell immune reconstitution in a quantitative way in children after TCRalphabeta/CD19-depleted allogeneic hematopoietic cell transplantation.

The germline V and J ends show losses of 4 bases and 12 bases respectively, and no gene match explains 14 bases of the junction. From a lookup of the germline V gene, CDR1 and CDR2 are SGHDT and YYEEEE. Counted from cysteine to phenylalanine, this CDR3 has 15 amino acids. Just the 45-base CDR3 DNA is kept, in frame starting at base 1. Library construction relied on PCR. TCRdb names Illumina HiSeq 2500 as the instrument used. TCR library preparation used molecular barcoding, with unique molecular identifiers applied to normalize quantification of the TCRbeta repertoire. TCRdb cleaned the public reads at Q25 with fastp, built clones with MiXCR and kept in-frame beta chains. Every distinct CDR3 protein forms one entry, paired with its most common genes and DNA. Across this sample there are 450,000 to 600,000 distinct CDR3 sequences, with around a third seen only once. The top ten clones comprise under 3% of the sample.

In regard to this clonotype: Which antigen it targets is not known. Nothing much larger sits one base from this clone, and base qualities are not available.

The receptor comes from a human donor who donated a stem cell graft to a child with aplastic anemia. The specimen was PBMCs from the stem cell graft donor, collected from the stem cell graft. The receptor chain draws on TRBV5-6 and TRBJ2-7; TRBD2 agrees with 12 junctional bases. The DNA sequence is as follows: TGTGCCAGCAGCGAGCCCCCGGGACTAGCGGGCCTTTGGTACTTC. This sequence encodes CASSEPPGLAGLWYF. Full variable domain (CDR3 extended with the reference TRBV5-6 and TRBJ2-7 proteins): DAGVTQSPTHLIKTRGQQVTLRCSPKSGHDTVSWYQQALGQGPQFIFQYYEEEERQRGNFPDRFSGHQFPNYSSELNVNALLLGDSALYLCASSEPPGLAGLWYFGPGTRLTVT.